Each of the 32 T cell receptor beta chains below was sequenced from the same sample in a study of cytomegalovirus exposure and HLA in healthy donors. The PCR employed 60 Vbeta primers together with 13 Jbeta primers. The table came from immunoSEQ multiplex PCR; TCRdb's copy has only in-frame clones and leaves some out. In the table there are 150,000 to 180,000 clones, approximately 69% of which are singletons. The sample comprised PBMCs. The receptors derive from a man aged 25 to 45 in good health and CMV-seronegative.

Turning to this clone: One end of the junction does not line up with germline, which may come from a read error. In the same sample, other DNA sequences code for this CDR3. The chain combines TRBV13 with TRBJ1-1, with D unclear. This CDR3 spans 15 amino acids. Germline V gene sequence: CDR1 PRHDT, CDR2 FYEKMQ (reference sequence). The CDR3 reads CASSGSAEVNTEAFF. The DNA of the CDR3 is TGTGCCAGCAGCGGCTCAGCAGAGGTGAACACTGAGGCTTTCTTT.

The CDR3 region has the DNA TGTGCCAGCAGCAGAGGACAGACGAACACTGAAGCTTTCTTT. As protein: CASSRGQTNTEAFF. This chain joins TRBV5-4 and TRBJ1-1; D may be TRBD1 (6 bases). The length of the CDR3 is 14 residues. The V and J ends lost 4 bases and 1 base respectively, with 11 bases between them. Germline CDR1 and CDR2: SGHNT and YYREEE (reference sequence).

This clone has only a few counts. One junction end does not reproduce the germline sequence, and a read error may be involved. The chain carries TRBV30 and TRBJ1-5; maybe TRBD1 (5 bases). The CDR3 covers 13 residues. The germline V gene encodes CDR1 GTSNPN and CDR2 SVGIG (reference sequence). The CDR3: CAWSPGGDQPQNF. The DNA of the CDR3 is TGTGCCTGGAGTCCTGGGGGGGATCAGCCCCAGAATTTT.

There are many counts of this clone. The chain carries TRBV6-5 and TRBJ2-7; TRBD1 matches at 7 bases. J lost 3 bases, V lost 0 bases, and 5 bases had no gene match. The CDR3 runs 15 residues. Germline V gene data show CDR1 as MNHEY and CDR2 as SVGAGI. CDR3 region: CASSYSTGSGYEQYF. DNA of the CDR3: TGTGCCAGCAGTTACTCGACAGGGTCGGGCTACGAGCAGTACTTC.

This clone was counted only a few times. The V gene is TRBV6-5, the J gene TRBJ2-7; 8 nucleotides line up with TRBD1. CDR1 is MNHEY and CDR2 is SVGAGI in the germline V gene. Unmatched junction bases numbered 12, after V lost 5 bases and J lost 6 bases. The CDR3 extends over 15 amino acids. The CDR3, as DNA: TGTGCCAGCAGTCGCCGGACAGGGTCGAGTGGCGAGCAGTACTTC. Its protein is CASSRRTGSSGEQYF.

This chain uses TRBV5-1 with TRBJ2-2; D is perhaps TRBD2 (6 bases). Germline CDR1 reads SGHRS; CDR2 reads YFSETQ. This CDR3 comprises 17 residues. V shed 0 bases and J shed 0 bases, with 12 bases lying between them. The CDR3, as DNA: TGCGCCAGCAGCTTGGTGGCGGGGCCTGCGAACACCGGGGAGCTGTTTTTT. It specifies CASSLVAGPANTGELFF.

The chain links TRBV11-1 to TRBJ2-1; 8 bases align to TRBD2. The V and J ends lost 7 bases and 7 bases, in that order; junction bases with no gene match: 12. CDR3 length: 15 residues. CDR1 and CDR2 from the germline V gene are SGHAT and FQDESV (reference sequence). The CDR3 loop is CASTSPGLGKNEQFF. CDR3 nucleotide sequence: TGTGCCAGCACCTCACCGGGACTAGGGAAAAATGAGCAGTTCTTC.

Within the sample, this clone is medium-sized. The chain uses TRBV29-1 and TRBJ2-3; 7 bases align to TRBD1. Germline V CDR1 and CDR2: SQVTM, ANQGSEA. The length of the CDR3 is 13 residues. V shed 6 bases, J shed 6 bases, and the junction held 9 bases outside the gene matches. The DNA of the CDR3 is TGCAGCGTGCCGGGACAGCTAATGGATACGCAGTATTTT. This encodes CSVPGQLMDTQYF.

The genes are TRBV7-6 and TRBJ1-4, with 10 nucleotides matching TRBD1. This CDR3 is built from 14 residues. Germline-derived CDR1 and CDR2 are SGHVS and FNYEAQ. V was pared by 5 bases and J by 8 bases, with 5 bases of the junction left unmatched. The CDR3 loop reads CASSRDRGLEKLFF. CDR3 coding DNA: TGTGCCAGCAGCAGAGACAGGGGGCTGGAAAAACTGTTTTTT.

V is TRBV28 and J is TRBJ2-1; 7 nucleotides align to TRBD2. This CDR3 contains 15 residues. The germline V gene encodes CDR1 MDHEN and CDR2 SYDVKM. J gave up 1 base and V 5 bases, and 5 bases lay outside the gene matches. The CDR3 sequence: CASSGRGKSYNEQFF. CDR3 coding DNA: TGTGCCAGCAGTGGGCGGGGGAAGTCCTACAATGAGCAGTTCTTC. Full variable domain (outside the CDR3, taken from reference TRBV28 and TRBJ2-1): DVKVTQSSRYLVKRTGEKVFLECVQDMDHENMFWYRQDPGLGLRLIYFSYDVKMKEKGDIPEGYSVSREKKERFSLILESASTNQTSMYLCASSGRGKSYNEQFFGPGTRLTVL.

This clone appeared a few times. The J gene is TRBJ1-1, the V gene TRBV28, with D maybe TRBD1 (5 bases). Trimming removed 6 bases from V and 0 bases from J, with 23 bases in between. CDR3 size: 18 residues. Germline CDR1 is MDHEN and CDR2 is SYDVKM. For the CDR3, the DNA is TGTGCCAGCAGGGAAATGACGGGCCCCGGGGGTATGAACACTGAAGCTTTCTTT. It specifies CASREMTGPGGMNTEAFF.

The chain employs TRBV13 and TRBJ2-7; the D is unclear. The CDR3 runs to 13 residues. From germline, CDR1 is PRHDT and CDR2 FYEKMQ (reference sequence). V shed 5 bases and J shed 1 base, with 9 bases lying between them. The CDR3 nucleotides read TGTGCCAGCAGCCTCGGTCGATCCTACGAGCAGTACTTC. Translation: CASSLGRSYEQYF.

This clone was observed once. The V and J genes are TRBV29-1 and TRBJ1-5, with a tentative D call TRBD1 (6 bases). Germline CDR1 SQVTM, CDR2 ANQGSEA. V was cut by 5 bases and J by 3 bases, with 8 bases left in between. The CDR3 runs 12 residues. The CDR3: CSVRDNNQPQHF. The CDR3 nucleotides are TGCAGCGTTAGGGACAACAATCAGCCCCAGCATTTT.

The V and J genes are TRBV5-1 and TRBJ2-2; D is perhaps TRBD1 (6 bases). This CDR3 is 14 amino acids long. Germline CDR1 SGHRS, CDR2 YFSETQ. The V end was cut by 0 bases, the J end by 7 bases, with 10 bases between. CDR3 coding DNA: TGCGCCAGCAGCTTGGAACAGGGAAACGGGGAGCTGTTTTTT. As protein: CASSLEQGNGELFF.

The rearrangement links TRBV6-6 to TRBJ2-1; TRBD2 matches at 10 bases. The CDR3 contains 15 residues. Per the germline V gene, CDR1 is MNHNY and CDR2 is SVGAGI (reference sequence). Losses at the gene ends were 5 bases for V and 7 bases for J; bases not matched to a gene: 8. DNA for the CDR3: TGTGCCAGCAGTCGTACTAGCGGGGAGGGGAATGAGCAGTTCTTC. It specifies CASSRTSGEGNEQFF.

Only a few counts were recorded for this clone. V and J are TRBV6-1 and TRBJ2-7; TRBD1 aligns across 7 bases. With V trimmed by 5 bases and J by 2 bases, 3 bases remained unmatched. Germline V gene lookup returns CDR1 MNHNS and CDR2 SASEGT. This CDR3 is 13 amino acids long. The CDR3 DNA reads as TGTGCCAGCAGTCAGACAGGGACCTACGAGCAGTACTTC. Translating it yields CASSQTGTYEQYF.

The chain has TRBV28 and TRBJ1-1, with D tentatively TRBD1 (5 bases). The germline V gene has CDR1 MDHEN and CDR2 SYDVKM. The V gene lost 5 bases and the J gene lost 1 base, with 11 bases spanning the gap. The CDR3 has 14 residues. CDR3 sequence: CASSPPTANTEAFF. CDR3 in DNA: TGTGCCAGCAGTCCTCCGACAGCGAACACTGAAGCTTTCTTT.

The V and J genes are TRBV19 and TRBJ2-3, with D perhaps TRBD1 (6 bases). The germline V gene encodes CDR1 LNHDA and CDR2 SQIVND (reference sequence). Deletions cut 4 bases from V and 0 bases from J, with 14 bases between. The CDR3 runs 16 residues. The CDR3 region is CASSTRQAASTDTQYF. The CDR3 nucleotides read TGTGCCAGTAGTACACGACAGGCCGCTAGCACAGATACGCAGTATTTT.

The chain combines TRBV6-1 with TRBJ1-1, with TRBD1 matching over 7 bases. This CDR3 has 12 amino acids. Per the germline V gene, CDR1 is MNHNS and CDR2 is SASEGT. V was pared by 6 bases and J by 4 bases, with 2 bases of the junction left unmatched. CDR3 protein: CASRTGATEAFF. The CDR3 nucleotides read TGTGCCAGCAGAACAGGGGCCACTGAAGCTTTCTTT.

The chain combines TRBV6-5 with TRBJ1-2; a possible D gene is TRBD1 (5 bases). Germline CDR1 and CDR2: MNHEY and SVGAGI. Trimming took off 5 bases at V and 6 bases at J, with 10 bases between the two ends. The CDR3 length is 12 residues. The CDR3 coding sequence is TGTGCCAGCAGTGGGGGGGTTGATGGCTACACCTTC. It yields the protein CASSGGVDGYTF.

The rearrangement joins TRBV9 to TRBJ2-2, with 7 positions matching TRBD1. V lost 0 bases to trimming and J lost 6 bases; unmatched junction nucleotides: 8. Germline assignment: CDR1 SGDLS and CDR2 YYNGEE. The CDR3 loop spans 16 amino acids. Here the CDR3 reads CASSVGRDSRPGELFF. The CDR3 DNA is TGTGCCAGCAGCGTAGGACGGGACAGTCGCCCCGGGGAGCTGTTTTTT. Filled out from reference TRBV9 and TRBJ2-2, the complete variable domain reads DSGVTQTPKHLITATGQRVTLRCSPRSGDLSVYWYQQSLDQGLQFLIQYYNGEERAKGNILERFSAQQFPDLHSELNLSSLELGDSALYFCASSVGRDSRPGELFFGEGSRLTVL.

This clone has a handful of counts. The chain joins TRBV10-1 to TRBJ2-3, with 9 bases matching TRBD2. CDR3 length: 14 amino acids. V was pared by 8 bases and J by 4 bases, with 7 bases of the junction left unmatched. Germline CDR1 and CDR2: WNHNN and SYGVQD (reference sequence). The CDR3 nucleotides read TGCGCCAGCGGTGGGCTAGCGGGGCCAGATACGCAGTATTTT. It encodes CASGGLAGPDTQYF.

The rearrangement joins TRBV5-6 to TRBJ2-5; D possibly corresponds to TRBD2 (6 bases). CDR1 and CDR2 from the germline V gene are SGHDT and YYEEEE. V lost 1 base, J lost 3 bases, and 10 bases lay in between. This CDR3 has 14 residues. This chain's CDR3 is CASSLRASEETQYF. CDR3 DNA: TGTGCCAGCAGCTTGAGGGCTAGCGAAGAGACCCAGTACTTC.

In its sample, this clone was seen a few times. The chain employs TRBV27 and TRBJ2-4, with 11 bases lining up with TRBD1. This CDR3 region has 17 residues. J lost 0 bases, V lost 5 bases, and 6 bases had no gene match. Germline values: CDR1 MNHEY, CDR2 SMNVEV (reference sequence). The CDR3 is CASSTWTGGRAKNIQYF. In nucleotides, the CDR3 is TGTGCCAGCAGTACCTGGACAGGGGGCAGAGCCAAAAACATTCAGTACTTC.

This clone was observed a handful of times. This rearrangement joins TRBV28 to TRBJ2-7; D is uncertain. This CDR3 spans 15 amino acids. V was trimmed by 4 bases and J by 3 bases, leaving 16 bases between them. Per germline, CDR1 MDHEN and CDR2 SYDVKM. In DNA form, the CDR3 reads TGTGCCAGCAGTTCTGGTACCACTTCCTTCTACGAGCAGTACTTC. Protein product: CASSSGTTSFYEQYF.

This chain links TRBV5-1 with TRBJ2-2; the D gene is possibly TRBD1 (6 bases). Trimming left V 7 bases short and J 6 bases short, with 13 bases between. Germline V gene sequence: CDR1 SGHRS, CDR2 YFSETQ. The CDR3 covers 13 residues. CDR3 residues: CASLPQGSGELFF. As DNA, the CDR3 is TGCGCCAGCCTACCCCAGGGGTCCGGGGAGCTGTTTTTT.

V is TRBV29-1 and J is TRBJ2-7, with TRBD1 matching over 7 bases. The CDR3 runs 12 residues. In germline, CDR1 is SQVTM, CDR2 ANQGSEA. V shed 7 bases and J 0 bases; nucleotides not matched to a gene: 3. This CDR3 is CSGRDSSYEQYF. CDR3 nucleotide sequence: TGCAGCGGTCGGGACAGCTCCTACGAGCAGTACTTC.

The J gene is TRBJ2-2, the V gene TRBV7-2; a weak D match, TRBD2 (5 bases). Trimming left V 1 base short and J 6 bases short, with 9 bases between. In germline, CDR1 is SGHTA, CDR2 FQGNSA. The CDR3 contains 14 residues. CDR3 residues: CASSLGGFAGELFF. The DNA for the CDR3 is TGTGCCAGCAGCTTAGGAGGGTTCGCCGGGGAGCTGTTTTTT.

This rearrangement joins TRBV18 to TRBJ2-5; possible D gene TRBD2, 6 bases. V dropped 4 bases and J dropped 1 base, with 10 bases sitting between them. The germline gives CDR1 KGHSH, CDR2 LQKENI. This CDR3 has 14 amino acids. CDR3 nucleotides: TGTGCCAGCTCACAGGCGGGGACCCAAGAGACCCAGTACTTC. Translated: CASSQAGTQETQYF. Supplemented by reference TRBV18 and TRBJ2-5, the full variable domain reads NAGVMQNPRHLVRRRGQEARLRCSPMKGHSHVYWYRQLPEEGLKFMVYLQKENIIDESGMPKERFSAEFPKEGPSILRIQQVVRGDSAAYFCASSQAGTQETQYFGPGTRLLVL.

In its sample, this clone was seen a few times. CDR3 protein: CASSLGRGVHQETQYF. The CDR3 region has the DNA TGCGCCAGCAGCTTGGGCAGGGGGGTACACCAAGAGACCCAGTACTTC. The gene calls are TRBV5-1 and TRBJ2-5; TRBD1 might be the D (7 bases). The CDR3 sequence is 16 residues long. Per germline, CDR1 SGHRS and CDR2 YFSETQ. The germline V and J ends were trimmed by 0 bases and 0 bases, with 12 bases remaining between them.

This clone was counted a few times. The rearrangement uses TRBV7-8 and TRBJ2-7; TRBD1 matches 7 bases. Germline V gene lookup returns CDR1 SGHVS and CDR2 FQNEAQ. This CDR3 contains 13 residues. V gave up 6 bases and J gave up 2 bases; unmatched junction bases: 4. CDR3 residues: CASRTGTAYEQYF. Written as DNA, the CDR3 is TGTGCCAGCAGAACCGGGACAGCCTACGAGCAGTACTTC.

The V gene is TRBV15, the J gene TRBJ2-2; the D is unclear. This CDR3 has 14 amino acids. Germline loops: CDR1 LNHNV, CDR2 YYDKDF (reference sequence). V lost 3 bases to trimming and J lost 2 bases, with 7 bases between them. The CDR3, as DNA: TGTGCCACCAGCAGTACTTCAAACACCGGGGAGCTGTTTTTT. Translation gives CATSSTSNTGELFF.